In this sample, the clone carrying this T cell receptor (beta chain) turned up many times. Antigen: not known. The entry originates in a study of blood T cells in healthy people across ages. Study-level results: One million T cells yielded diversity estimates that were considered underestimates.

A second PCR, run for roughly 7 to 12 cycles, used a sample-barcoded 5' primer plus a J-beta primer mix. TCRdb passed the 5' RACE reads through MiXCR, listing each CDR3 protein once. This repertoire shows about 1.7 million distinct CDR3 sequences, about 28% found once; its top ten account for 7.7%. The CDR3 length is 19 residues. Germline-derived CDR1 and CDR2 are SQVTM and ANQGSEA. V gave up 1 base and J gave up 0 bases; unmatched junction bases: 15. The sample consisted of blood. The source is a woman younger than 45 in good health. The rearrangement uses TRBV29-1 and TRBJ2-3; 8 bases match TRBD1. The CDR3 protein is CSVEVSGTGLSPSTDTQYF. DNA for the CDR3: TGCAGCGTTGAAGTGTCCGGGACAGGTCTCTCGCCTAGCACAGATACGCAGTATTTT.